These 9 T cell receptor beta chains came from one sample sequenced in a study of cytomegalovirus exposure and HLA in healthy donors. Method: immunoSEQ multiplex PCR; TCRdb's copy keeps in-frame clones and lacks some. The data contain under 300,000 clones, nearly 90% of them singletons. Sequencing was carried out using PBMCs. These receptor sequences come from a woman between 18 and 30 years old in good health and CMV-seronegative.

This chain connects TRBV10-3 to TRBJ1-5; D is perhaps TRBD1 (5 bases). The germline V gene encodes CDR1 ENHRY and CDR2 SYGVKD. This CDR3 has 13 amino acids. Trimming removed 4 bases at V and 6 bases at J, with 10 bases between. This CDR3 reads CAISAGGLQPQHF. CDR3 sequence (DNA): TGTGCCATCAGTGCGGGGGGACTTCAGCCCCAGCATTTT.

As DNA, the CDR3 is TGTGCCAGTACTCAGGGGGCTGAAGCTTTCTTT. Protein product: CASTQGAEAFF. The chain is built from TRBV19 and TRBJ1-1; 7 bases map to TRBD1. The ends lost 7 bases at V and 6 bases at J; junction bases unmatched: 2. The CDR3 has 11 amino acids. Germline CDR1 LNHDA, CDR2 SQIVND (reference sequence).

This chain uses TRBV5-1 with TRBJ2-3; 11 nucleotides match TRBD2. Per the germline V gene, CDR1 is SGHRS and CDR2 is YFSETQ. The CDR3 is 16 amino acids. Trimming removed 3 bases from V and 4 bases from J; junction bases left unmatched: 7. In DNA, the CDR3 is TGCGCCAGCAGCTCATTAGCGGGGGGGCGGGCAGATACGCAGTATTTT. Translated: CASSSLAGGRADTQYF.

The genes are TRBV27 and TRBJ1-1; 9 bases match TRBD1. V was clipped by 5 bases and J by 7 bases; unmatched bases: 5. The CDR3 is 13 amino acids. Looked up from germline, CDR1 is MNHEY and CDR2 is SMNVEV (reference sequence). This chain's CDR3 is CASSLRDRVEAFF. CDR3 in DNA: TGTGCCAGCAGTCTGAGGGACAGGGTTGAAGCTTTCTTT.

This chain connects TRBV28 to TRBJ2-7, with a tentative D call TRBD1 (6 bases). Trimming cost V 5 bases and J 4 bases, with 15 bases left between them. The germline V gene has CDR1 MDHEN and CDR2 SYDVKM. The CDR3 is made up of 14 amino acids. Written as DNA, the CDR3 is TGTGCCAGCAGTCCAGGGGCAGGGGTGTACGAGCAGTACGTC. The encoded protein is CASSPGAGVYEQYV.

The chain is built from TRBV9 and TRBJ1-6, with TRBD1 matching 8 bases. Germline assignment: CDR1 SGDLS and CDR2 YYNGEE. Trimming took 3 bases from V and 8 from J; bases not matched to a gene: 10. The CDR3 has 16 amino acids. In DNA, the CDR3 is TGTGCCAGCAGCGGGGGTGACAGGGGCGCTTATTCACCCCTCCACTTT. Translating it yields CASSGGDRGAYSPLHF.

V and J are TRBV2 and TRBJ2-1, with D maybe TRBD1 (6 bases). Looked up from germline, CDR1 is SNHLY and CDR2 is FYNNEI. Trimming took off 8 bases at V and 1 base at J, with 15 bases between the two ends. The CDR3 is made up of 15 amino acids. In nucleotides, the CDR3 is TGTGCCAGCGGGAGAGGGGGTAGGTCCTACAATGAGCAGTTCTTC. Encoded protein: CASGRGGRSYNEQFF.

This chain uses TRBV27 with TRBJ2-1; the match to TRBD1 covers 7 bases. V trimming: 3 bases; J trimming: 3 bases; junction bases outside the gene matches: 14. Germline V gene data show CDR1 as MNHEY and CDR2 as SMNVEV (reference sequence). This CDR3 has 18 amino acids. CDR3 sequence (DNA): TGTGCCAGCAGTTTTTTGGGGGTGGGACAGCCTAACTACAATGAGCAGTTCTTC. It is translated as CASSFLGVGQPNYNEQFF.

The chain joins TRBV18 to TRBJ2-1, with 14 bases aligning to TRBD2. This CDR3 contains 16 residues. CDR1 and CDR2 from the germline V gene are KGHSH and LQKENI. With 3 bases clipped from V and 4 bases from J, the junction kept 2 bases outside the gene matches. DNA of the CDR3: TGTGCCAGCTCACCCGGGACTAGCGGGGGATACAATGAGCAGTTCTTC. It specifies CASSPGTSGGYNEQFF.